This is a list of T cell receptor beta chains from one sample in a study of stem cell transplantation in POMP-related autoinflammatory disease. TCRdb's table, derived via immunoSEQ multiplex PCR, lists solely in-frame clones and lacks some. The table records several thousand clones, about four fifths of them present only once. The sequenced material came from a CXCR5-defined cell subset from PBMCs. The receptor source for this set is a human donor in good health. Each CDR3 is given with its conserved first and last residue. Each record gives: CDR3 protein, CDR3 DNA, CDR3 length, D gene, J gene, V gene, clone size. A D gene is named only where the DNA matches it firmly. Clone size is stated in some rows and not others, as once, few, many or a class when expanded.

CDR3 protein: CASSFLLAGGPDTQYF; CDR3 DNA: TGTGCCAGCAGTTTCCTCCTAGCGGGGGGGCCTGATACGCAGTATTTT; CDR3 length: 16; D gene: TRBD2; J gene: TRBJ2-3; V gene: TRBV6-5; clone size: .
CDR3 protein: CASSLKPPRAGVKSRNTEAFF; CDR3 DNA: TGTGCCAGCAGCTTAAAGCCCCCCCGGGCAGGGGTCAAATCCCGGAACACTGAAGCTTTCTTT; CDR3 length: 21; D gene: .; J gene: TRBJ1-1; V gene: TRBV7-3; clone size: once
CDR3 protein: CASSLAGGVGQPQHF; CDR3 DNA: TGCGCCAGCAGCTTGGCCGGGGGGGTTGGTCAGCCCCAGCATTTT; CDR3 length: 15; D gene: .; J gene: TRBJ1-5; V gene: TRBV5-1; clone size: .
CDR3 protein: CASSHTGTGGEKLFF; CDR3 DNA: TGCGCCAGCAGCCATACCGGGACAGGCGGGGAAAAACTGTTTTTT; CDR3 length: 15; D gene: TRBD1; J gene: TRBJ1-4; V gene: TRBV4-1; clone size: .
CDR3 protein: CAWSRDRPRGYTF; CDR3 DNA: TGTGCCTGGAGTAGGGACAGGCCCCGCGGCTACACCTTC; CDR3 length: 13; D gene: TRBD1; J gene: TRBJ1-2; V gene: TRBV30; clone size: .
CDR3 protein: CASSSRILNEQYF; CDR3 DNA: TGTGCCAGTAGTAGCCGGATTCTCAACGAGCAGTACTTC; CDR3 length: 13; D gene: .; J gene: TRBJ2-7; V gene: TRBV19; clone size: .
CDR3 protein: CASSYRLAGELYEQYF; CDR3 DNA: TGTGCCAGCAGCTACCGACTAGCGGGGGAGTTGTACGAGCAGTACTTC; CDR3 length: 16; D gene: TRBD2; J gene: TRBJ2-7; V gene: TRBV5-6; clone size: .
CDR3 protein: CASSPGRRGETQYF; CDR3 DNA: TGTGCCAGCTCACCTGGGCGCAGGGGAGAGACCCAGTACTTC; CDR3 length: 14; D gene: .; J gene: TRBJ2-5; V gene: TRBV18; clone size: .
CDR3 protein: CASSERPTDTEAFF; CDR3 DNA: TGTGCCAGCAGCGAACGCCCGACGGACACTGAAGCTTTCTTT; CDR3 length: 14; D gene: .; J gene: TRBJ1-1; V gene: TRBV9; clone size: .
CDR3 protein: CAWSPLFGGKNIQYF; CDR3 DNA: TGTGCCTGGAGTCCCCTATTCGGGGGCAAAAACATTCAGTACTTC; CDR3 length: 15; D gene: .; J gene: TRBJ2-4; V gene: TRBV30; clone size: .
CDR3 protein: CASSARGGGTYEQYF; CDR3 DNA: TGTGCCAGCAGCGCTAGGGGTGGAGGTACCTACGAGCAGTACTTC; CDR3 length: 15; D gene: .; J gene: TRBJ2-7; V gene: TRBV7-2; clone size: .